This TCR beta chain was identified in a study of blood T cell repertoires in COVID-19. The wider study: T cells, B-cell-depleted T cells, or PBMCs supplied cDNA or gDNA.

Everyone who took part was roughly 18 to 100 years old, and they came from about two dozen US areas. Generated by immunoSEQ multiplex PCR, the TCRdb table keeps only in-frame clones and is missing some. The table lists 300,000 to 350,000 clones, almost 90% of them singletons. Per germline, CDR1 LNHDA and CDR2 SQIVND (reference sequence). The CDR3 is 15 amino acids. V shed 5 bases, J shed 3 bases, and the junction held 4 bases outside the gene matches. Specimen: PBMCs or T cells enriched from blood (not recorded which). This chain uses TRBV19 with TRBJ2-2, with 9 bases fitting TRBD2. The origin of this receptor is a woman aged 18-29 years with acute COVID-19. CDR3: CASSDGGRDTGELFF. CDR3 sequence (DNA): TGTGCCAGTAGTGACGGCGGGAGGGACACCGGGGAGCTGTTTTTT.